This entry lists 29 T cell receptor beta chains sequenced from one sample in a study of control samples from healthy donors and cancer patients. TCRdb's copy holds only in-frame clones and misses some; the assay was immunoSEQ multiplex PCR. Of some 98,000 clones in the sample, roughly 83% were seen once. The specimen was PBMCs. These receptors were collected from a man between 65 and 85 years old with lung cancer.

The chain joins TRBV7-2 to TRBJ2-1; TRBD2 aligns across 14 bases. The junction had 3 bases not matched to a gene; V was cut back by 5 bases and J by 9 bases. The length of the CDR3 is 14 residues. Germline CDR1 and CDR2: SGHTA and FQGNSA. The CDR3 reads CASSKGLAGAEQFF. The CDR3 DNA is TGTGCCAGCAGCAAGGGACTAGCGGGGGCTGAGCAGTTCTTC.

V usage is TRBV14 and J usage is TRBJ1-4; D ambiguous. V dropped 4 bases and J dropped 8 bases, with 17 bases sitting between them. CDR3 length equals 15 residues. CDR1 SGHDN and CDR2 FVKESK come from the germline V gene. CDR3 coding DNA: TGTGCCAGCAGCCGGAACGGATATCTTCGCGAAAAACTGTTTTTT. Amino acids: CASSRNGYLREKLFF.

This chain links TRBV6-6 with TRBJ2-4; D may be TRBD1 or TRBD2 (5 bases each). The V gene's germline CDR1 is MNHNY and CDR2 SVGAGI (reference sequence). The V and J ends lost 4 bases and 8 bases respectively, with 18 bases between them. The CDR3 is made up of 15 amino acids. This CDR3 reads CASSSRTPEADIQYF. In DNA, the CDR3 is TGTGCCAGCAGTTCAAGGACACCGGAGGCGGACATTCAGTACTTC.

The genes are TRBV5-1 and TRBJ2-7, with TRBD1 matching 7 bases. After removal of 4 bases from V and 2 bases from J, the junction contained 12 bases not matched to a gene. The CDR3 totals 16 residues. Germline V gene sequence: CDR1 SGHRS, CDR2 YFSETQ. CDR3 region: CASSVGDTGQTYEQYF. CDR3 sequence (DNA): TGCGCCAGCAGCGTGGGCGACACGGGACAGACCTACGAGCAGTACTTC.

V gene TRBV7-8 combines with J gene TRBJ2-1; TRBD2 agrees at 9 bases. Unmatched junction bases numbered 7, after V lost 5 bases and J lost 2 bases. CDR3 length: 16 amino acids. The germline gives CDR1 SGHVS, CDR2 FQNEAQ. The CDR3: CASSPEAGGTYNEQFF. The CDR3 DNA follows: TGTGCCAGCAGCCCGGAAGCGGGGGGAACCTACAATGAGCAGTTCTTC.

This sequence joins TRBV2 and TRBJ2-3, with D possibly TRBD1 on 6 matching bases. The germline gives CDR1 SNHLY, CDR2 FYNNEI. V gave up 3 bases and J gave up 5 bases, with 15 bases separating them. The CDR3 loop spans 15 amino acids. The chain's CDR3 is CASSERRRGLDTQYF. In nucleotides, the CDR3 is TGTGCCAGCAGTGAGAGACGAAGGGGGTTAGATACGCAGTATTTT.

CDR3 nucleotide sequence: TGTGCCAGCAGCCAAGCAGGGACAGGGAGGAATACGCAGTATTTT. Amino acid sequence: CASSQAGTGRNTQYF. The V and J genes are TRBV14 and TRBJ2-3, with 9 bases fitting TRBD1. This CDR3 is 15 amino acids long. Germline lookup yields CDR1 SGHDN and CDR2 FVKESK. V was clipped by 1 base and J by 7 bases; unmatched bases: 6.

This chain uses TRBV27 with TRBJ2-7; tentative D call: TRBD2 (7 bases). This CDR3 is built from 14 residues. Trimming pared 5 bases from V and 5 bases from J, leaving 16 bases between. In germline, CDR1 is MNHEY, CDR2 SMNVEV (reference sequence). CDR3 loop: CASSLRGAFHEQYF. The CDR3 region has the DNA TGTGCCAGCAGTCTTCGGGGGGCCTTCCACGAGCAGTACTTC.

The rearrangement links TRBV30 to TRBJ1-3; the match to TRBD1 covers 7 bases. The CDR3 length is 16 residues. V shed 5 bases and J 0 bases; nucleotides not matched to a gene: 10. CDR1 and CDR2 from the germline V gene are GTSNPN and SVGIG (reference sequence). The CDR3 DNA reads TGTGCCTGGCAAGGACAGGCTTTATTCTCTGGAAACACCATATATTTT. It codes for CAWQGQALFSGNTIYF.

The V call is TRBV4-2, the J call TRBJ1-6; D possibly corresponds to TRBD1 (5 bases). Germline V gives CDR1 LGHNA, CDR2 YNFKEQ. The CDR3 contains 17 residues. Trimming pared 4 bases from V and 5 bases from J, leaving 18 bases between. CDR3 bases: TGTGCCAGCAGCCGCCCCAAGAGGGGTCCAAATAATTCACCCCTCCACTTT. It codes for CASSRPKRGPNNSPLHF.

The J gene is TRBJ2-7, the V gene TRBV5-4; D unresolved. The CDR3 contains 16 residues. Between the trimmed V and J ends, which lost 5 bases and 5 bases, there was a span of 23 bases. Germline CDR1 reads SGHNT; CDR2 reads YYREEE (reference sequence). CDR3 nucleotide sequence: TGTGCCAGCAGTTCCCCGGTGGCCGGTCCCGCCCACGAGCAGTACTTC. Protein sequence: CASSSPVAGPAHEQYF.

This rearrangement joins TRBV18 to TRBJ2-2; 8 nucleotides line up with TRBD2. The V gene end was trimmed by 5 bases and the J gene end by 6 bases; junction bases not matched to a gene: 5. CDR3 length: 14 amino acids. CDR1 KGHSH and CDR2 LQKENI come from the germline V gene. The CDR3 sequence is CASSGTRNAGELFF. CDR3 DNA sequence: TGTGCCAGCTCAGGGACTAGAAACGCCGGGGAGCTGTTTTTT. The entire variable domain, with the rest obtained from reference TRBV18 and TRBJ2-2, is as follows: NAGVMQNPRHLVRRRGQEARLRCSPMKGHSHVYWYRQLPEEGLKFMVYLQKENIIDESGMPKERFSAEFPKEGPSILRIQQVVRGDSAAYFCASSGTRNAGELFFGEGSRLTVL.

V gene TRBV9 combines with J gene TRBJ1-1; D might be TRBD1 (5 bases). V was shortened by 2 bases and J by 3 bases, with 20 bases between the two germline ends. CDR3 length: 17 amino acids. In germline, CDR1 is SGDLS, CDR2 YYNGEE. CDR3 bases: TGTGCCAGCAGCGTTACAGGCCCCATTAGTGGGGACACTGAAGCTTTCTTT. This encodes CASSVTGPISGDTEAFF.

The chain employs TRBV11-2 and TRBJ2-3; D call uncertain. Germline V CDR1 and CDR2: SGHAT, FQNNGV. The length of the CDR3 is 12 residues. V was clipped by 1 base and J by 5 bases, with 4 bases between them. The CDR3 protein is CASSLGGDTQYF. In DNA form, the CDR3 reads TGTGCCAGCAGCTTAGGGGGAGATACGCAGTATTTT. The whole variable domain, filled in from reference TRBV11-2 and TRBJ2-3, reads EAGVAQSPRYKIIEKRQSVAFWCNPISGHATLYWYQQILGQGPKLLIQFQNNGVVDDSQLPKDRFSAERLKGVDSTLKIQPAKLEDSAVYLCASSLGGDTQYFGPGTRLTVL.

CDR3 DNA: TGCGCCAGCAGCCAGGGGGACAGGCAGAACACTGAAGCTTTCTTT. It specifies CASSQGDRQNTEAFF. V usage is TRBV4-1 and J usage is TRBJ1-1, with 8 bases that match TRBD1. The J segment lost 1 base and the V segment lost 3 bases, leaving 4 bases of the junction unmatched. From germline, CDR1 is MGHRA and CDR2 YSYEKL. The CDR3 runs to 15 residues.

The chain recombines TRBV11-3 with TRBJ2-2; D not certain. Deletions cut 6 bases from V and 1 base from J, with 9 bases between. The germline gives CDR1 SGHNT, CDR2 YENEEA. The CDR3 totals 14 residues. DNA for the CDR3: TGTGCCAGCAGTCCGTCAGTGAACACCGGGGAGCTGTTTTTT. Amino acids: CASSPSVNTGELFF.

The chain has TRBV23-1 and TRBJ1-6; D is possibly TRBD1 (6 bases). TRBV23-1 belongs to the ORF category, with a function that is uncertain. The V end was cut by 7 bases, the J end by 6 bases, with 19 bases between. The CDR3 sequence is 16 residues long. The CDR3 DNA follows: TGCGCCAGCATCCCACTTGGGAGGGGGACTAATTCACCCCTCCACTTT. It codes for CASIPLGRGTNSPLHF.

The CDR3 sequence: CASTQRPTPAGGYTF. The CDR3 DNA reads as TGTGCCAGCACACAGAGGCCGACCCCCGCGGGGGGCTACACCTTC. The genes are TRBV2 and TRBJ1-2; no clear D gene. Germline CDR1 reads SNHLY; CDR2 reads FYNNEI. V lost 7 bases to trimming and J lost 8 bases, with 23 bases between them. The CDR3 is 15 amino acids.

CDR3 nucleotide sequence: TGTGCCAGTAGTATAGTCCCCGGGACAGGCTACTCCTACGAGCAGTACTTC. It translates to CASSIVPGTGYSYEQYF. J is TRBJ2-7 and V is TRBV19, with TRBD1 matching over 8 bases. Looked up from germline, CDR1 is LNHDA and CDR2 is SQIVND (reference sequence). The CDR3 totals 17 residues. With 1 base clipped from V and 0 bases from J, the junction kept 8 bases outside the gene matches. The full variable domain, with the rest looked up from reference TRBV19 and TRBJ2-7, is DGGITQSPKYLFRKEGQNVTLSCEQNLNHDAMYWYRQDPGQGLRLIYYSQIVNDFQKGDIAEGYSVSREKKESFPLTVTSAQKNPTAFYLCASSIVPGTGYSYEQYFGPGTRLTVT.

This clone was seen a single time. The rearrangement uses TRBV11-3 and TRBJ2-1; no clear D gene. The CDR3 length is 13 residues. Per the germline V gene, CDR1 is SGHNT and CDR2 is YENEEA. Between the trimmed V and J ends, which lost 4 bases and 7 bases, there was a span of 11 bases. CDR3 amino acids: CASSSSLGNEQFF. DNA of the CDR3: TGTGCCAGCAGCTCTTCGTTGGGGAATGAGCAGTTCTTC.

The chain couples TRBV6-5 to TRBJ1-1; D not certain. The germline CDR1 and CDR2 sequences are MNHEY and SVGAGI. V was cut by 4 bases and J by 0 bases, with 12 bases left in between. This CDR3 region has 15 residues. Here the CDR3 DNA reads TGTGCCAGCAGTTGGCGGGGTAGTGTGAACACTGAAGCTTTCTTT. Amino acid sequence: CASSWRGSVNTEAFF.

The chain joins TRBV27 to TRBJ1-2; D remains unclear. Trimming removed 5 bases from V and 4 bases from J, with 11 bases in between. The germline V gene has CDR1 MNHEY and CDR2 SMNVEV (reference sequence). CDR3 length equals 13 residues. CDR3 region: CASSARGSYGYTF. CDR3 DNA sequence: TGTGCCAGCAGTGCCCGGGGAAGCTATGGCTACACCTTC.

CDR3 coding DNA: TGTGCCAGCAGCTTGGCTGGGGCGGGCTCCTACGAGCAGTACTTC. Protein sequence: CASSLAGAGSYEQYF. The chain uses TRBV5-8 and TRBJ2-7; D may match TRBD1 or TRBD2 (5 bases each). The CDR3 spans 15 residues. V lost 0 bases and J lost 0, with 10 bases in between. The germline V gene encodes CDR1 SGHTS and CDR2 YDEGEE.

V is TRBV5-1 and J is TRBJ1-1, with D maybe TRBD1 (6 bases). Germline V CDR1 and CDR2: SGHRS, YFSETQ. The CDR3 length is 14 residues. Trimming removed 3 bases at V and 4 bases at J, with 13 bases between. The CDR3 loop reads CASSSKGGLTEAFF. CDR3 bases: TGCGCCAGCAGCTCAAAGGGGGGTCTCACTGAAGCTTTCTTT.

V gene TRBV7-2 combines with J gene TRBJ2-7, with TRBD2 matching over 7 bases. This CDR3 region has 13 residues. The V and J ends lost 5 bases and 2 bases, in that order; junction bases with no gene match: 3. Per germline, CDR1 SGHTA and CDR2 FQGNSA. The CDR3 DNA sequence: TGTGCCAGCAGCCGGGACTATGCCTACGAGCAGTACTTC. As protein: CASSRDYAYEQYF.

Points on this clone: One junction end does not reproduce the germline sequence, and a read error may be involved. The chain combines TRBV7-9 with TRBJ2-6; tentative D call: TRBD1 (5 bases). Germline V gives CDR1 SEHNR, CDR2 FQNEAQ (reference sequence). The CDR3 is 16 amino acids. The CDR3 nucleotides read TGTGCCAGCAGCAAAGACAGCCACTCTGGGGCCAACGTCCCGACTTTC. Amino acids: CASSKDSHSGANVPTF. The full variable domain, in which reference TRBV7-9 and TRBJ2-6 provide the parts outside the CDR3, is DTGVSQNPRHKITKRGQNVTFRCDPISEHNRLYWYRQTLGQGPEFLTYFQNEAQLEKSRLLSDRFSAERPKGSFSTLEIQRTEQGDSAMYLCASSKDSHSGANVPTFGAGSRLTVL.

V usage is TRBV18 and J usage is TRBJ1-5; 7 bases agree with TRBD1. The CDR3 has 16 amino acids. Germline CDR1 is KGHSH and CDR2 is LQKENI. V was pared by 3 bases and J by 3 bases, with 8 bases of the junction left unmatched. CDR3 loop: CASSPNGQEINQPQHF. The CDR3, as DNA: TGTGCCAGCTCACCTAACGGACAGGAGATCAATCAGCCCCAGCATTTT.

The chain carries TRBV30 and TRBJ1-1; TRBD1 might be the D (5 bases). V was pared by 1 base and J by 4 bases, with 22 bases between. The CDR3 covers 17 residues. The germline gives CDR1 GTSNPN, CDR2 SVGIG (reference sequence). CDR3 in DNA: TGTGCCTGGAGTGCCGGGTCCTGGGGGGTCTTGGGCACTGAAGCTTTCTTT. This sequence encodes CAWSAGSWGVLGTEAFF.

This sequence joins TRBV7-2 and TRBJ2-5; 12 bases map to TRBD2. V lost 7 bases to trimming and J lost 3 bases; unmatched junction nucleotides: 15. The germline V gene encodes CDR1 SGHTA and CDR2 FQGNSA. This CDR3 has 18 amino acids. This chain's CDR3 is CASTPRTWASGGEETQYF. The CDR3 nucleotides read TGTGCCAGCACCCCCCGAACATGGGCTAGCGGGGGGGAAGAGACCCAGTACTTC.